This T cell receptor beta chain comes out of a study of blood T cell repertoires in COVID-19. Study background: T cells, B-cell-depleted T cells, or PBMCs provided the cDNA or gDNA that served as material.

Libraries were prepared by immunoSEQ multiplex PCR; TCRdb keeps only in-frame clonotypes and omits some of them. The profile covers over 350,000 clones, with roughly 90% appearing a single time and 0.9% to 1% taken by the ten largest. Those enrolled, adults aged roughly 18 to 89 years, came from about two dozen US areas. V was shortened by 2 bases and J by 9 bases, with 16 bases between the two germline ends. Germline V gene lookup returns CDR1 MGHRA and CDR2 YSYEKL. The CDR3 is made up of 14 amino acids. The rearrangement links TRBV4-1 to TRBJ1-2; possible D gene TRBD1, 5 bases. The receptor was derived from a woman aged 25 to 45 with acute COVID-19. Sequencing was performed on PBMCs or T cells enriched from blood (not recorded which). The CDR3 sequence: CASSQPGGWGSYTF. The CDR3 DNA follows: TGCGCCAGCAGCCAACCCGGGGGTTGGGGTAGCTACACCTTC.